This T cell receptor beta chain was recovered during a study of shared clonotypes between healthy human individuals. Repertoires were generated with immunoSEQ multiplex PCR, while TCRdb's copy carries only in-frame clones and drops some. Of about 480,000 clones listed, 79% are singletons. The germline V gene has CDR1 SGHTA and CDR2 FQGNSA. V gave up 2 bases and J gave up 0 bases, with 10 bases separating them. The CDR3 spans 16 residues. This chain connects TRBV7-2 to TRBJ2-2; no clear D gene. The sequence was obtained from a woman between 35 and 50 years old in good health. Some clones in this sample may be carry-over from other donors' samples. Source material: PBMCs. CDR3 in amino acids: CASSLSRNANTGELFF. DNA of the CDR3: TGTGCCAGCAGCTTATCGAGAAACGCGAACACCGGGGAGCTGTTTTTT.